This entry lists 9 T cell receptor beta chains sequenced from one sample in a study of patients and donors after allogeneic stem cell transplantation (dated by TCRdb to the early 2020s). Libraries were constructed by RT-PCR. TCRdb records NextSeq 550 as the sequencer. The raw public data were reprocessed by TCRdb itself: fastp quality trimming at Q25, MiXCR clonotype calling, in-frame beta chains only. Identical CDR3 proteins give one entry, which carries the most common genes and DNA. The sample includes about 31,000 distinct CDR3 sequences, with approximately 6.3% observed a single time. Together, the top ten hold about 32% of the sample. The specimen was blood, either unsorted or a sorted T cell fraction (not recorded which). These receptors were obtained from a human donor who was either an allogeneic HSCT recipient or a stem cell or donor lymphocyte infusion donor (not recorded which). It is not recorded whose cells these are; they may come from a transplant donor.

The gene calls are TRBV12-3 or TRBV12-4 and TRBJ2-7; 10 bases fit TRBD1. The CDR3 loop spans 14 amino acids. Trimming cost V 6 bases and J 6 bases; bases outside gene matches: 8. For the CDR3, the DNA is TGTGCCAGCAGGCCCCAGACAGGGGGCGGCGAGCAGTACTTC. This gives the protein CASRPQTGGGEQYF.

In this sample, this clonotype turned up many times. This rearrangement joins TRBV2 to TRBJ1-2, with D possibly being TRBD1 (5 bases). CDR3 size: 13 residues. Between the trimmed V and J ends, which lost 6 bases and 3 bases, there was a span of 11 bases. Germline V gives CDR1 SNHLY, CDR2 FYNNEI. Here the CDR3 DNA reads TGTGCCAGCAGAGAGACAGCAGACTATGGCTACACCTTC. Translated, it gives CASRETADYGYTF. Complete variable domain (other parts from reference TRBV2 and TRBJ1-2): EPEVTQTPSHQVTQMGQEVILRCVPISNHLYFYWYRQILGQKVEFLVSFYNNEISEKSEIFDDQFSVERPDGSNFTLKIRSTKLEDSAMYFCASRETADYGYTFGSGTRLTVV.

Ten or more counts support this clonotype. The CDR3 nucleotides read TGTGCCAGCAGTATGCCGGGAAGTGGGACAGATACGCAGTATTTT. As protein: CASSMPGSGTDTQYF. The rearrangement uses TRBV28 and TRBJ2-3; maybe TRBD2 (5 bases). Per the germline V gene, CDR1 is MDHEN and CDR2 is SYDVKM. This CDR3 is built from 15 residues. With 5 bases removed from V and 3 bases from J, the gap between germline ends came to 15 bases.

Ten or more counts support this clonotype. The chain carries TRBV3-1 and TRBJ2-7; 7 nucleotides match TRBD1. J gave up 5 bases and V 1 base, and 11 bases lay outside the gene matches. In germline, CDR1 is LGHDT, CDR2 YNNKEL (reference sequence). This CDR3 comprises 16 residues. CDR3 sequence (DNA): TGTGCCAGCAGCCAAGGGGCCGACAGGGCTGGACACGAGCAGTACTTC. This encodes CASSQGADRAGHEQYF.

This clonotype was found many times. The chain couples TRBV6-1 to TRBJ1-6; TRBD1 might be the D (5 bases). V lost 4 bases and J 8 bases, leaving 12 bases between the germline ends. This CDR3 has 14 amino acids. From germline, CDR1 is MNHNS and CDR2 SASEGT. The CDR3 nucleotides read TGTGCCAGCAGTGTTCAGGGCGGATATTCACCCCTCCACTTT. Its protein product is CASSVQGGYSPLHF.

This clonotype was observed many times. CDR3 sequence: CASSFHGGTGELFF. CDR3 sequence (DNA): TGTGCCAGCAGTTTCCATGGGGGCACCGGGGAGCTGTTTTTT. The rearrangement uses TRBV28 and TRBJ2-2; D may correspond to TRBD1 or TRBD2 (5 bases each). This CDR3 spans 14 amino acids. Trimming left V 3 bases short and J 4 bases short, with 9 bases between. CDR1 MDHEN and CDR2 SYDVKM come from the germline V gene.

This clonotype has just a few counts. The chain combines TRBV9 with TRBJ2-3, with 13 bases aligning to TRBD2. Germline V gives CDR1 SGDLS, CDR2 YYNGEE. This CDR3 is 19 amino acids long. Trimming removed 3 bases from V and 0 bases from J; junction bases left unmatched: 10. CDR3 sequence: CASSELAGGIGRSTDTQYF. In DNA form, the CDR3 reads TGTGCCAGCAGCGAACTAGCGGGAGGGATAGGGCGGAGCACAGATACGCAGTATTTT.

V and J are TRBV19 and TRBJ1-2; 7 bases align to TRBD1. Germline values: CDR1 LNHDA, CDR2 SQIVND (reference sequence). The CDR3 is 16 residues long. J was trimmed by 5 bases and V by 3 bases; bases with no gene match: 12. CDR3 sequence (DNA): TGTGCCAGTAGTATGGTCGTGGGGACAGCCGTTTATGGCTACACCTTC. Its translation: CASSMVVGTAVYGYTF.

The sample holds many counts of this clonotype. The chain uses TRBV12-3 or TRBV12-4 and TRBJ2-7; 11 bases agree with TRBD2. V gave up 6 bases and J gave up 4 bases; unmatched junction bases: 11. This CDR3 spans 16 amino acids. Here the CDR3 reads CASSFISGRARYEQYF. CDR3 coding DNA: TGTGCCAGCAGCTTCATTAGCGGGAGGGCCCGATACGAGCAGTACTTC.